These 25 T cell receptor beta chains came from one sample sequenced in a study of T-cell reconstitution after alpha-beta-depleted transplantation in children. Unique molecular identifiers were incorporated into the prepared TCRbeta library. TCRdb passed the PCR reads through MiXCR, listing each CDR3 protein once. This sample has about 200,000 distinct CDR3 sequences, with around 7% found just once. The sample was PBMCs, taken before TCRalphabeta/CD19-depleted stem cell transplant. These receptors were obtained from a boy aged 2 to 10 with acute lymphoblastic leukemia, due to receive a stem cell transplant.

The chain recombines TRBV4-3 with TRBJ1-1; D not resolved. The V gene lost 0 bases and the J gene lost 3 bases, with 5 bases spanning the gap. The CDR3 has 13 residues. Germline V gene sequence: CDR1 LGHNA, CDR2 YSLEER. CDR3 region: CASSQDQYTEAFF. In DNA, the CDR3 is TGCGCCAGCAGCCAAGATCAGTACACTGAAGCTTTCTTT.

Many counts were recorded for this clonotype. The CDR3 bases are TGCAGTGCTTATCCCCTAAGCGTGTACTCCTACAATGAGCAGTTCTTC. Translated, it gives CSAYPLSVYSYNEQFF. The J gene is TRBJ2-1, the V gene TRBV20-1; D gene ambiguous. This CDR3 contains 16 residues. From germline, CDR1 is DFQATT and CDR2 SNEGSKA (reference sequence). Trimming left V 5 bases short and J 0 bases short, with 17 bases between.

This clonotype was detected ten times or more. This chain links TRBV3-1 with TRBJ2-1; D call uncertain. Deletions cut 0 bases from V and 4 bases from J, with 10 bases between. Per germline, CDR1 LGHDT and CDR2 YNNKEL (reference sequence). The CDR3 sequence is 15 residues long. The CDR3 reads CASSQDQIPYNEQFF. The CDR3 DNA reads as TGTGCCAGCAGCCAAGATCAGATCCCATACAATGAGCAGTTCTTC.

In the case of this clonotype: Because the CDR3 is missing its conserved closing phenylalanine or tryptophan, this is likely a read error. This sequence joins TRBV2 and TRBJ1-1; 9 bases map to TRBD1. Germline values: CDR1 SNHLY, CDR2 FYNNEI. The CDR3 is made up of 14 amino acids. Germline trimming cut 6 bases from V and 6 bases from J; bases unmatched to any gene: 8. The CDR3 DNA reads TGTGCCAGCAGGGCTTACAGGGGGCGGGCTGAAGCTTTCTGT. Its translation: CASRAYRGRAEAFC.

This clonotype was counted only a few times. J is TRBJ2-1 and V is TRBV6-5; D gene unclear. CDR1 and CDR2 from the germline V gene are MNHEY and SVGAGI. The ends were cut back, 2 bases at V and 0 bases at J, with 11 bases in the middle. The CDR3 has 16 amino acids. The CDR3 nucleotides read TGTGCCAGCAGTTACGGACGAAGAAACTCCTACAATGAGCAGTTCTTC. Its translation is CASSYGRRNSYNEQFF.

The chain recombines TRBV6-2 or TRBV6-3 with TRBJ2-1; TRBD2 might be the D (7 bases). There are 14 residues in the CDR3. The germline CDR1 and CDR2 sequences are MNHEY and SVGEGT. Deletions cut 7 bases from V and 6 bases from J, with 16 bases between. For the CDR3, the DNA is TGTGCCAGCACCTTGGGGGGGGCACGCAATGAGCAGTTCTTC. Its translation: CASTLGGARNEQFF.

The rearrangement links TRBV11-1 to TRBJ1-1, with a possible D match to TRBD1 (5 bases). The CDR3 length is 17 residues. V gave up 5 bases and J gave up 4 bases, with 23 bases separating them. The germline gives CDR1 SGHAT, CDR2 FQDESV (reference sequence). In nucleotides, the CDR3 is TGTGCCAGCAGCGTCCGGGACCTTCAACCTACGGGCACTGAAGCTTTCTTT. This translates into CASSVRDLQPTGTEAFF.

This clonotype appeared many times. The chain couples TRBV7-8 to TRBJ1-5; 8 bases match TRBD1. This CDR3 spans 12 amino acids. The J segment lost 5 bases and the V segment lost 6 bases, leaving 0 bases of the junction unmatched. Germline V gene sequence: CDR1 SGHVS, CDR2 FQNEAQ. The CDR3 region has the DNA TGTGCCAGCAGGACAGGGGATCAGCCCCAGCATTTT. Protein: CASRTGDQPQHF. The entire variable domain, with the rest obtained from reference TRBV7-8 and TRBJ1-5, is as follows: GAGVSQSPRYKVAKRGQDVALRCDPISGHVSLFWYQQALGQGPEFLTYFQNEAQLDKSGLPSDRFFAERPEGSVSTLKIQRTQQEDSAVYLCASRTGDQPQHFGDGTRLSIL.

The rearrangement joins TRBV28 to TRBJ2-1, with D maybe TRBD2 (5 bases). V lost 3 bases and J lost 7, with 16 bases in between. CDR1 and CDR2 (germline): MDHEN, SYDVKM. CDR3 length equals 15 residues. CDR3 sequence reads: CASSLLVSVGNEQFF. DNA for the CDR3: TGTGCCAGCAGTTTGTTAGTTAGCGTAGGGAATGAGCAGTTCTTC.

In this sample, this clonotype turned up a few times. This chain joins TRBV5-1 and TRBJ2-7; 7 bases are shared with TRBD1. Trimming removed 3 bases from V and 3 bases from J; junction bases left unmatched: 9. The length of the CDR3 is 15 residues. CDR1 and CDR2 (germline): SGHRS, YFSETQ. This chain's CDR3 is CASSWGRPGGYEQYF. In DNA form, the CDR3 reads TGCGCCAGCAGCTGGGGACGGCCAGGGGGCTACGAGCAGTACTTC. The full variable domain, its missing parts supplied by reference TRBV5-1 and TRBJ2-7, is KAGVTQTPRYLIKTRGQQVTLSCSPISGHRSVSWYQQTPGQGLQFLFEYFSETQRNKGNFPGRFSGRQFSNSRSEMNVSTLELGDSALYLCASSWGRPGGYEQYFGPGTRLTVT.

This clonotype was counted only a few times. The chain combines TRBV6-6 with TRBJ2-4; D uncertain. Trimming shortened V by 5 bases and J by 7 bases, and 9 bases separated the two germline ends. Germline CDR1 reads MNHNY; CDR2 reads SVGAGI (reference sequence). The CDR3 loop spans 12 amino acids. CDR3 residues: CASSGDFNIQYF. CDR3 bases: TGTGCCAGCAGTGGAGATTTTAACATTCAGTACTTC.

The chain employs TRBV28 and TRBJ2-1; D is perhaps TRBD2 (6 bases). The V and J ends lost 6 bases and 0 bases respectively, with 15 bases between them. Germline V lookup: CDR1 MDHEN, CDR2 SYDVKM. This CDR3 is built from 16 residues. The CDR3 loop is CASRYSSASSYNEQFF. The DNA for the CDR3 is TGTGCCAGCAGATACTCTAGCGCGAGCTCCTACAATGAGCAGTTCTTC.

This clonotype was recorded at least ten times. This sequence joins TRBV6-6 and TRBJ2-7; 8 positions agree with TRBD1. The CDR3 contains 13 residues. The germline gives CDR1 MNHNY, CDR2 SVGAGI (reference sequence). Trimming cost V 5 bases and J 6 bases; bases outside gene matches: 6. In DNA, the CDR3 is TGTGCCAGCAGTGCGACAGGGGAGCGCGAGCAGTACTTC. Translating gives CASSATGEREQYF.

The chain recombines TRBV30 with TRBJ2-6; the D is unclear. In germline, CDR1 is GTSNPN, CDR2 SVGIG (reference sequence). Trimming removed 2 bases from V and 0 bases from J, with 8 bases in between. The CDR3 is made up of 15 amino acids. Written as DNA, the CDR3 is TGTGCCTGGAGTTTGGTGGGCTCTGGGGCCAACGTCCTGACTTTC. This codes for CAWSLVGSGANVLTF.

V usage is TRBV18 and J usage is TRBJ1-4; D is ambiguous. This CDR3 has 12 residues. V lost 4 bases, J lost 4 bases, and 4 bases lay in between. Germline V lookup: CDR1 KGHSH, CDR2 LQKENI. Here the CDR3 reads CASSRFNEKLFF. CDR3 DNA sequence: TGTGCCAGCTCACGCTTTAATGAAAAACTGTTTTTT. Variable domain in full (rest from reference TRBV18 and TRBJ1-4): NAGVMQNPRHLVRRRGQEARLRCSPMKGHSHVYWYRQLPEEGLKFMVYLQKENIIDESGMPKERFSAEFPKEGPSILRIQQVVRGDSAAYFCASSRFNEKLFFGSGTQLSVL.

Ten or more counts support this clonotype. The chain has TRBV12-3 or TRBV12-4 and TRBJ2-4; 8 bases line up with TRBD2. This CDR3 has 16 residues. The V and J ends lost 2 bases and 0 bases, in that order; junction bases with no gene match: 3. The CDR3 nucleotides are TGTGCCAGCAGTTTATCCGGGAGGGTAGCCAAAAACATTCAGTACTTC. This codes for CASSLSGRVAKNIQYF.

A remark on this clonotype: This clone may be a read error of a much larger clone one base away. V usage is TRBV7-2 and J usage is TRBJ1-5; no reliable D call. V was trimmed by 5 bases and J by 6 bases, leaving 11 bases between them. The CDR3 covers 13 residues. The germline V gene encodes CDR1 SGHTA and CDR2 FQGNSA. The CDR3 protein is CASSVVFRQPQHF. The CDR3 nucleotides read TGTGCCAGCAGCGTGGTCTTCCGTCAGCCCCAGCATTTT.

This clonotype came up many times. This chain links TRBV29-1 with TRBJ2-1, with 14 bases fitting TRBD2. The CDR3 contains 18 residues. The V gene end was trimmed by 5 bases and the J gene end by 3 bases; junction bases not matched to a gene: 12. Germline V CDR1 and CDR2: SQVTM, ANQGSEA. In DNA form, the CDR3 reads TGCAGCGTTCGGATGACTAGCGGGAGGGCCTCTTTCTACAATGAGCAGTTCTTC. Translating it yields CSVRMTSGRASFYNEQFF.

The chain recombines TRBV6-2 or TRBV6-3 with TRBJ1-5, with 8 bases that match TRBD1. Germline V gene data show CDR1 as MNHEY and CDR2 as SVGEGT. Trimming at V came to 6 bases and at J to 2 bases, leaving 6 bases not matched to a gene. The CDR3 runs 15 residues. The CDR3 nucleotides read TGTGCCAGCAGATATCCGGGACAGGGCAATCAGCCCCAGCATTTT. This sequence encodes CASRYPGQGNQPQHF.

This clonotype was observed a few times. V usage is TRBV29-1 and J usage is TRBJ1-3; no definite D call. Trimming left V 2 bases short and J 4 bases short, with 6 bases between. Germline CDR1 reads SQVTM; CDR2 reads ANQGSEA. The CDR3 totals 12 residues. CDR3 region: CSVEKNGNTIYF. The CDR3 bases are TGCAGCGTTGAAAAAAACGGAAACACCATATATTTT. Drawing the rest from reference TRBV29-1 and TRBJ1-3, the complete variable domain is SAVISQKPSRDICQRGTSLTIQCQVDSQVTMMFWYRQQPGQSLTLIATANQGSEATYESGFVIDKFPISRPNLTFSTLTVSNMSPEDSSIYLCSVEKNGNTIYFGEGSWLTVV.

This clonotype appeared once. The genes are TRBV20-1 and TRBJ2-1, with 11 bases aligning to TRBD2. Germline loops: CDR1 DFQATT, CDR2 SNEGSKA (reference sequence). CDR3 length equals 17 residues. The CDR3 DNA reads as TGCTGCGCTAGAGATCTACTAGCGGGAGCATCTCACAATGAGCAGTTCTTC. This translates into CCARDLLAGASHNEQFF.

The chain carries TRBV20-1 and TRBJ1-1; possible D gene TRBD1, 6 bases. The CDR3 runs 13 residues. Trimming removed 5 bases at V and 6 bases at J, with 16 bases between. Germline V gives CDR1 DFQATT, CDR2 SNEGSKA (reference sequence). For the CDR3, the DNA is TGCAGTGCTCCCACAGGGATGGCGGCTGAAGCTTTCTTT. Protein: CSAPTGMAAEAFF.

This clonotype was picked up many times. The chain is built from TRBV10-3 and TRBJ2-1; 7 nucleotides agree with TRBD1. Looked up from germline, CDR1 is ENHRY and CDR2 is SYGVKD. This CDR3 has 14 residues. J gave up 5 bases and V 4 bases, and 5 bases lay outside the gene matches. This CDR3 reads CAISGQGRHNEQFF. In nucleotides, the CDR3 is TGTGCCATCAGTGGACAGGGAAGACACAATGAGCAGTTCTTC.

CDR3 sequence: CSALLAEETQYF. In DNA, the CDR3 is TGCAGTGCCTTACTAGCGGAAGAGACCCAGTACTTC. This chain links TRBV20-1 with TRBJ2-5; 8 nucleotides agree with TRBD2. Germline CDR1 is DFQATT and CDR2 is SNEGSKA (reference sequence). Trimming took 6 bases from V and 3 from J; bases not matched to a gene: 3. This CDR3 is 12 amino acids long.

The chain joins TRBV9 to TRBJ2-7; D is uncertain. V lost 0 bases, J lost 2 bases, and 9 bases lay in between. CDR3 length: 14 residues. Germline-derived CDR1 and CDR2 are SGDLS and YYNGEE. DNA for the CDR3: TGTGCCAGCAGCGTAGATGAAGGCCCCTACGAGCAGTACTTC. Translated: CASSVDEGPYEQYF.